The 30 T cell receptor beta chains given below trace back to one sample, sequenced in a study of blood T cells in healthy people across ages. Primed by a sample-barcoded 5' primer and a J-beta primer mix, a second PCR proceeded for 7 to 11 cycles. TCRdb reprocessed the 5' RACE reads via MiXCR and lists one record per CDR3 protein. The sample records hundreds of thousands of distinct CDR3 sequences, over 45% being singletons. The specimen was blood. Receptors originate from a man between 25 and 39 years old in good health.

Worth noting for this clonotype: Its ends do not fully match the called genes, so a read error is possible. This sequence joins TRBV20-1 and TRBJ1-3, with D tentatively TRBD1 (5 bases). Per the germline V gene, CDR1 is DFQATT and CDR2 is SNEGSKA (reference sequence). The CDR3 is made up of 14 amino acids. The CDR3 reads CSAREPGRGNTVYF. In DNA, the CDR3 is TGCAGTGCTAGAGAACCAGGGCGGGGAAACACCGTATATTTT.

The CDR3: CASCTGGLLLDEQFF. The DNA for the CDR3 is TGCGCCAGCTGTACAGGGGGCCTCCTCCTTGATGAGCAGTTCTTC. The chain joins TRBV5-1 to TRBJ2-1; 9 bases are a match to TRBD1. The CDR3 length is 15 residues. The V and J ends lost 7 bases and 8 bases, in that order; junction bases with no gene match: 13. Germline CDR1 and CDR2: SGHRS and YFSETQ.

This sequence joins TRBV6-6 and TRBJ2-7; possibly TRBD2 for D (7 bases). This CDR3 spans 14 amino acids. V was clipped by 7 bases and J by 5 bases, with 18 bases between them. Germline CDR1 reads MNHNY; CDR2 reads SVGAGI (reference sequence). The CDR3 protein is CASNKGEGAHEQYF. CDR3 sequence (DNA): TGTGCCAGCAATAAGGGGGAGGGCGCTCACGAGCAGTACTTC.

This clonotype was seen more than once but under ten times. The chain combines TRBV13 with TRBJ1-1, with D maybe TRBD1 (5 bases). Between the trimmed V and J ends, which lost 5 bases and 3 bases, there was a span of 19 bases. CDR3 length: 16 amino acids. Germline V gene sequence: CDR1 PRHDT, CDR2 FYEKMQ (reference sequence). The CDR3 protein is CASSIGPGYGDTEAFF. The CDR3 DNA reads TGTGCCAGCAGCATCGGTCCAGGGTACGGGGACACTGAAGCTTTCTTT.

The chain joins TRBV20-1 to TRBJ2-5, with 7 bases matching TRBD2. CDR1 DFQATT and CDR2 SNEGSKA come from the germline V gene (reference sequence). The CDR3 totals 12 residues. Trimming cost V 3 bases and J 5 bases; bases outside gene matches: 3. CDR3 in amino acids: CSARSGAETQYF. In DNA form, the CDR3 reads TGCAGTGCTAGGAGCGGGGCGGAGACCCAGTACTTC.

Only one count was recorded for this clonotype. This rearrangement joins TRBV3-1 to TRBJ2-3; D might be TRBD1 (5 bases). Trimming left V 4 bases short and J 7 bases short, with 12 bases between. The CDR3 runs to 13 residues. Germline CDR1 LGHDT, CDR2 YNNKEL (reference sequence). CDR3 sequence (DNA): TGTGCCAGCAGCCGCTCTAGGGGAAATACGCAGTATTTT. Its protein product is CASSRSRGNTQYF.

This rearrangement joins TRBV29-1 to TRBJ2-1; tentatively, D is TRBD1 or TRBD2 (5 bases each). V lost 7 bases, J lost 6 bases, and 19 bases lay in between. Germline lookup yields CDR1 SQVTM and CDR2 ANQGSEA. This CDR3 has 14 amino acids. CDR3 sequence: CSAPGRQSPNEQFF. The CDR3 DNA is TGCAGCGCACCGGGACGCCAAAGCCCCAATGAGCAGTTCTTC.

V usage is TRBV5-1 and J usage is TRBJ2-5, with D perhaps matching TRBD2 (6 bases). The V end lost 2 bases, the J end lost 4 bases, and 12 bases lay between the germline ends. This CDR3 is built from 14 residues. Per germline, CDR1 SGHRS and CDR2 YFSETQ. CDR3 sequence: CASSFLGGGETQYF. As DNA, the CDR3 is TGCGCCAGCAGCTTTCTGGGGGGAGGAGAGACCCAGTACTTC. Supplemented by reference TRBV5-1 and TRBJ2-5, the full variable domain reads KAGVTQTPRYLIKTRGQQVTLSCSPISGHRSVSWYQQTPGQGLQFLFEYFSETQRNKGNFPGRFSGRQFSNSRSEMNVSTLELGDSALYLCASSFLGGGETQYFGPGTRLLVL.

Ten or more counts support this clonotype. The rearrangement uses TRBV20-1 and TRBJ2-3, with D tentatively TRBD2 (5 bases). The V gene lost 6 bases and the J gene lost 4 bases, with 8 bases spanning the gap. This CDR3 has 11 amino acids. The germline gives CDR1 DFQATT, CDR2 SNEGSKA (reference sequence). Here the CDR3 reads CSAPAADTQYF. The CDR3 DNA follows: TGCAGTGCCCCAGCGGCAGATACGCAGTATTTT.

This clonotype was detected only a few times. The chain carries TRBV7-2 and TRBJ2-3, with TRBD2 matching 14 bases. Losses at the gene ends were 4 bases for V and 5 bases for J; bases not matched to a gene: 5. Germline V gene sequence: CDR1 SGHTA, CDR2 FQGNSA. The CDR3 runs to 16 residues. Here the CDR3 DNA reads TGTGCCAGCAGCTCTGGACTAGCGGGAGGAGGAGATACGCAGTATTTT. This sequence encodes CASSSGLAGGGDTQYF.

This clonotype was detected a few times. The rearrangement links TRBV7-2 to TRBJ2-3; TRBD2 matches 10 bases. Germline lookup yields CDR1 SGHTA and CDR2 FQGNSA. The CDR3 is made up of 13 amino acids. V shed 11 bases and J 4 bases; nucleotides not matched to a gene: 6. The CDR3 nucleotides are TGTGCCTCTTTGCTAGCGGGAGCAGATACGCAGTATTTT. This translates into CASLLAGADTQYF.

This chain connects TRBV29-1 to TRBJ2-2; possible D gene TRBD2, 5 bases. The V end lost 1 base, the J end lost 7 bases, and 13 bases lay between the germline ends. The CDR3 has 14 amino acids. The germline gives CDR1 SQVTM, CDR2 ANQGSEA. The CDR3: CSVEAPKGDGELFF. Here the CDR3 DNA reads TGCAGCGTTGAAGCCCCCAAGGGAGACGGGGAGCTGTTTTTT.

The chain carries TRBV4-2 and TRBJ2-1, with 11 bases fitting TRBD2. Trimming at V came to 0 bases and at J to 9 bases, leaving 4 bases not matched to a gene. This CDR3 spans 15 amino acids. Germline values: CDR1 LGHNA, CDR2 YNFKEQ. The CDR3 nucleotides are TGTGCCAGCAGCCAAGATGGACTAGCGGGCGGTGAGCAGTTCTTC. Its translation is CASSQDGLAGGEQFF.

The chain joins TRBV7-2 to TRBJ2-3; 13 nucleotides match TRBD2. The CDR3 has 16 amino acids. Germline trimming cut 1 base from V and 5 bases from J; bases unmatched to any gene: 3. Germline-derived CDR1 and CDR2 are SGHTA and FQGNSA. For the CDR3, the DNA is TGTGCCAGCAGCTTAGGACTAGCGGGGGGAGGAGATACGCAGTATTTT. Translating it yields CASSLGLAGGGDTQYF.

The chain couples TRBV3-1 to TRBJ2-3; TRBD2 might be the D (5 bases). The germline CDR1 and CDR2 sequences are LGHDT and YNNKEL (reference sequence). CDR3 size: 14 residues. V was trimmed by 3 bases and J by 5 bases, leaving 12 bases between them. The CDR3 spells CASSQPGEQDTQYF. In DNA form, the CDR3 reads TGTGCCAGCAGCCAGCCCGGGGAGCAAGATACGCAGTATTTT.

This CDR3 reads CASSPSRGRGDTQYF. DNA for the CDR3: TGTGCCAGCAGTCCTAGCAGAGGGCGGGGAGATACGCAGTATTTT. The chain combines TRBV12-3 or TRBV12-4 with TRBJ2-3; maybe TRBD2 (6 bases). The CDR3 covers 15 residues. Between the trimmed V and J ends, which lost 5 bases and 5 bases, there was a span of 17 bases.

This sequence joins TRBV7-2 and TRBJ1-6; a possible D gene is TRBD1 (5 bases). From germline, CDR1 is SGHTA and CDR2 FQGNSA. V was trimmed by 8 bases and J by 7 bases, leaving 15 bases between them. The CDR3 totals 14 residues. Written as DNA, the CDR3 is TGTGCCAGCGGGACTTCAGGATACAATTCACCCCTCCACTTT. Its protein is CASGTSGYNSPLHF.

V and J are TRBV20-1 and TRBJ2-6, with D maybe TRBD1 (6 bases). Looked up from germline, CDR1 is DFQATT and CDR2 is SNEGSKA (reference sequence). V was trimmed by 4 bases and J by 2 bases, leaving 9 bases between them. The length of the CDR3 is 14 residues. The CDR3 DNA is TGCAGTGCTAAACAGGGCACTGGGGCCAACGTCCTGACTTTC. The encoded protein is CSAKQGTGANVLTF.

The chain has TRBV7-2 and TRBJ2-1; D unresolved. The CDR3 is 12 residues long. Germline assignment: CDR1 SGHTA and CDR2 FQGNSA. Trimming took off 5 bases at V and 12 bases at J, with 14 bases between the two ends. CDR3 bases: TGTGCCAGCAGCCCCCTGCCCGAACCGCAGTTCTTC. Translation gives CASSPLPEPQFF.

This clonotype was seen a few times. The chain recombines TRBV20-1 with TRBJ2-1; no clear D. The CDR3 is 13 amino acids. The germline gives CDR1 DFQATT, CDR2 SNEGSKA (reference sequence). Trimming shortened V by 3 bases and J by 9 bases, and 15 bases separated the two germline ends. CDR3 nucleotides: TGCAGTGCTAGGGCCGAATTGGGAAGTGAGCAGTTCTTC. Its protein is CSARAELGSEQFF.

The chain joins TRBV20-1 to TRBJ2-5; 12 bases fit TRBD1. CDR3 length equals 15 residues. The V gene end was trimmed by 3 bases and the J gene end by 5 bases; junction bases not matched to a gene: 7. CDR1 is DFQATT and CDR2 is SNEGSKA in the germline V gene (reference sequence). CDR3 coding DNA: TGCAGTGCTAGGACCGGGACAGGGGGCTTGGAGACCCAGTACTTC. Protein sequence: CSARTGTGGLETQYF.

Only a few counts were recorded for this clonotype. This rearrangement joins TRBV20-1 to TRBJ2-1; possible D gene TRBD1, 6 bases. CDR3 length: 14 residues. Germline CDR1 is DFQATT and CDR2 is SNEGSKA (reference sequence). V shed 1 base and J shed 5 bases, with 12 bases lying between them. The CDR3 nucleotides read TGCAGTGCTAGAGTTCGGACAGCAAACAATGAGCAGTTCTTC. Its translation is CSARVRTANNEQFF.

The chain joins TRBV12-3 or TRBV12-4 to TRBJ1-1; D is uncertain. This CDR3 is built from 12 residues. V gave up 6 bases and J gave up 12 bases, with 17 bases separating them. The CDR3 DNA is TGTGCCAGCAGCGAACTGACACCCCCGACTTTCTTT. The encoded protein is CASSELTPPTFF.

V gene TRBV7-2 combines with J gene TRBJ1-5; perhaps TRBD1 as D (5 bases). CDR3 length equals 16 residues. Germline V lookup: CDR1 SGHTA, CDR2 FQGNSA. Trimming removed 5 bases from V and 2 bases from J, with 16 bases in between. The CDR3: CASSLRAGMGNQPQHF. As DNA, the CDR3 is TGTGCCAGCAGCCTAAGGGCAGGGATGGGCAATCAGCCCCAGCATTTT.

This chain connects TRBV27 to TRBJ1-1, with no clear D. V shed 3 bases and J shed 9 bases, with 8 bases lying between them. Germline-derived CDR1 and CDR2 are MNHEY and SMNVEV (reference sequence). CDR3 length: 11 residues. This chain's CDR3 is CASSFGLKAFF. CDR3 sequence (DNA): TGTGCCAGCAGTTTCGGTCTCAAAGCTTTCTTT.

The J gene is TRBJ2-4, the V gene TRBV6-5, with D perhaps TRBD2 (5 bases). The CDR3 covers 16 residues. V lost 7 bases and J 0 bases, leaving 16 bases between the germline ends. The germline CDR1 and CDR2 sequences are MNHEY and SVGAGI. The CDR3 sequence is CASIPWGVLAKNIQYF. As DNA, the CDR3 is TGTGCCAGCATCCCCTGGGGAGTTTTAGCCAAAAACATTCAGTACTTC.

The chain recombines TRBV6-2 or TRBV6-3 with TRBJ2-7; possible D gene TRBD1, 6 bases. The V gene's germline CDR1 is MNHEY and CDR2 SVGEGT. The V end lost 6 bases, the J end lost 1 base, and 10 bases lay between the germline ends. This CDR3 is built from 13 residues. DNA for the CDR3: TGTGCCAGCAGACCGGACAGTTCCTACGAGCAGTACTTC. It is translated as CASRPDSSYEQYF.

The chain couples TRBV2 to TRBJ1-5; D gene unclear. The germline V and J ends were trimmed by 8 bases and 11 bases, with 16 bases remaining between them. Per the germline V gene, CDR1 is SNHLY and CDR2 is FYNNEI. The CDR3 sequence is 12 residues long. CDR3 sequence: CASASGWGAQHF. The CDR3 DNA sequence: TGTGCCAGCGCCTCTGGTTGGGGTGCCCAGCATTTT.

This clonotype was recorded a few times. The chain recombines TRBV29-1 with TRBJ2-2, with D hard to call. Per the germline V gene, CDR1 is SQVTM and CDR2 is ANQGSEA. Trimming cost V 4 bases and J 1 base, with 4 bases left between them. The CDR3 is 12 residues long. This CDR3 reads CSVGGNTGELFF. In DNA, the CDR3 is TGCAGCGTTGGAGGGAACACCGGGGAGCTGTTTTTT.

This chain uses TRBV6-2 or TRBV6-3 with TRBJ2-1, with D possibly matching TRBD2 (6 bases). This CDR3 is 15 amino acids long. Trimming removed 2 bases at V and 5 bases at J, with 13 bases between. The V gene's germline CDR1 is MNHEY and CDR2 SVGEGT. The CDR3 region is CASSYLGGPHNEQFF. The CDR3 nucleotides are TGTGCCAGCAGTTACCTTGGAGGGCCTCACAATGAGCAGTTCTTC.